This TCR beta chain came from a study of blood T cells in healthy people across ages. Study-level information: Capture by template switching was about one barcoded beta molecule per two T cells.

The CDR3 spans 17 residues. The germline V gene encodes CDR1 DFQATT and CDR2 SNEGSKA (reference sequence). To note about this clonotype: Antigen unknown.

With a J-beta primer mix and a sample-barcoded 5' primer, a second PCR ran about 6 to 11 cycles. TCRdb reanalysed the 5' RACE reads using MiXCR and keeps one entry per CDR3 protein. Altogether about 680,000 distinct CDR3 sequences are present, roughly 50% being singletons, with the ten largest covering about a third. Total RNA, at least 5.5 micrograms per sample, was extracted from PBMCs. General study findings and limits: Long-lived and aged donors differed, with more naive CD4+ cells and higher diversity in the long-lived. Getting older went along with TCR beta diversity per million T cells dropping roughly linearly.

V gene TRBV20-1 combines with J gene TRBJ2-4, with 7 positions matching TRBD2. The closer fit of TRBJ2-5 to the DNA end suggests the J call may be wrong. The receptor was derived from a woman aged 55-75 years in good health. The sample comprised blood. CDR3 loop: CSATRLVAGDPQETQYF. The CDR3 DNA is TGCAGTGCCACTAGACTAGTGGCGGGAGACCCTCAAGAGACCCAGTACTTC.